The clone carrying this T cell receptor beta chain was detected many times. What it binds is unknown. The CDR3 runs to 13 residues. Germline loops: CDR1 MDHEN, CDR2 SYDVKM. J gave up 10 bases and V 2 bases, and 4 bases lay outside the gene matches. These data come from a study of T cells in Graves' hyperthyroidism and ophthalmopathy. For the study at large: At initial diagnosis, before any treatment had begun, peripheral blood was obtained. Findings of the study overall: Peripheral blood also featured most of the thyroid clonotypes expanded above 0.001.

When ophthalmopathy did not progress within 18 months, Graves' hyperthyroidism was considered stable. Patients were excluded because of uncontrolled infection, other autoimmune disease, pregnancy or lactation. TCR beta CDR3 region amplification was performed from RNA transcripts. The study used the HTBI primer set for a first-round RT-PCR of the TCR CDR3. TCRdb itself ran the multiplex PCR reads through MiXCR, one entry per CDR3 protein. The sample has 550,000 to 600,000 distinct CDR3 sequences; 16% are singletons. The rearrangement uses TRBV28 and TRBJ1-4; 7 nucleotides agree with TRBD1. Sequenced material: blood. The clonotype comes from a young woman with Graves' hyperthyroidism. CDR3 nucleotide sequence: TGTGCCAGCAGTTTACCGAGGGACAGAAAACTGTTTTTT. Encoded protein: CASSLPRDRKLFF.